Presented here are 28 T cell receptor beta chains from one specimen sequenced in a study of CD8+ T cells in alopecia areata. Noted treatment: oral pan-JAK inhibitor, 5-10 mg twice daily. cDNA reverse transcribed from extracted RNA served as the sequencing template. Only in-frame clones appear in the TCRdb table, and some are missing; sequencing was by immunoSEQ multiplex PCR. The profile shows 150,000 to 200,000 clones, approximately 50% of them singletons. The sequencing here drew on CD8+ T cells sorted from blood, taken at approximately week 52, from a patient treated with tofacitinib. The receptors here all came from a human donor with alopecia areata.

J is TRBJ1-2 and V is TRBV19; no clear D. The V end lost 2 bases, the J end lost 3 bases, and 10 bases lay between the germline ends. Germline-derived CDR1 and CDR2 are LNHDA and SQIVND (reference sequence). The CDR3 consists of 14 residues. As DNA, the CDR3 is TGTGCCAGTAGTATAAGGCGGGAATACTATGGCTACACCTTC. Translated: CASSIRREYYGYTF.

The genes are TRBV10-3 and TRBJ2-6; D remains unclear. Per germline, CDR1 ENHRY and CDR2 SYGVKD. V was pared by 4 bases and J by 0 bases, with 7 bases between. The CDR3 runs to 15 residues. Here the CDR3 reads CAISGGSSGANVLTF. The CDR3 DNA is TGTGCCATCAGTGGCGGTTCCTCTGGGGCCAACGTCCTGACTTTC.

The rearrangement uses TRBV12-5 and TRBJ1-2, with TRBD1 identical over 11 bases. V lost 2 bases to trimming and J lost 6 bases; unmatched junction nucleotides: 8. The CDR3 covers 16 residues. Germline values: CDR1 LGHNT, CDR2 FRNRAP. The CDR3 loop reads CASGLPPGTGGDGYTF. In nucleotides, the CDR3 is TGTGCTAGTGGTTTGCCCCCCGGGACAGGGGGAGATGGCTACACCTTC.

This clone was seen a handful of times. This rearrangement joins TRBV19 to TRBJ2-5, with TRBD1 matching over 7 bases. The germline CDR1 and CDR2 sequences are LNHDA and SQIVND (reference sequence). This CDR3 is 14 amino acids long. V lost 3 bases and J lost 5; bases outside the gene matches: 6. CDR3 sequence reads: CASSMIGGPETQYF. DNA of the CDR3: TGTGCCAGTAGTATGATAGGGGGCCCGGAGACCCAGTACTTC.

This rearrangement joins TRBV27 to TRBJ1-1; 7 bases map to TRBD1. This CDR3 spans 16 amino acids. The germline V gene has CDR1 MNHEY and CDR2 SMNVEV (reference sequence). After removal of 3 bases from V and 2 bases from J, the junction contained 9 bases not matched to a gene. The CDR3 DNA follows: TGTGCCAGCAGTTTGGGTCCCGGGACAGCAAACACTGAAGCTTTCTTT. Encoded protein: CASSLGPGTANTEAFF.

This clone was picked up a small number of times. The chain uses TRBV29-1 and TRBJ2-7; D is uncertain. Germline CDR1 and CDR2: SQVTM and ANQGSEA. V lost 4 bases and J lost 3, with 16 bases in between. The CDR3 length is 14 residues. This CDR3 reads CSVGQDGSLYEQYF. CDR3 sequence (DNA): TGCAGCGTTGGGCAGGACGGATCCCTCTACGAGCAGTACTTC.

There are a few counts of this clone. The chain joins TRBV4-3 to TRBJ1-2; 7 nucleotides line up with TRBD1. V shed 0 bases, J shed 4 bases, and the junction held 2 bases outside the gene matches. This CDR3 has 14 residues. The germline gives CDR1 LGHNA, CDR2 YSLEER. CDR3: CASSQDRTGYGYTF. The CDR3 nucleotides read TGCGCCAGCAGCCAAGATCGGACAGGCTATGGCTACACCTTC.

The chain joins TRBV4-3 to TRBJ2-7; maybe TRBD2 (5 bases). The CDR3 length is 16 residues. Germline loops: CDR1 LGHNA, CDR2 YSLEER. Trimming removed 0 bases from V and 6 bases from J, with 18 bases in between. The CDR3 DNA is TGCGCCAGCAGCCAAGAAGCAACACCGGGAACCCGCGAGCAGTACTTC. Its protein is CASSQEATPGTREQYF.

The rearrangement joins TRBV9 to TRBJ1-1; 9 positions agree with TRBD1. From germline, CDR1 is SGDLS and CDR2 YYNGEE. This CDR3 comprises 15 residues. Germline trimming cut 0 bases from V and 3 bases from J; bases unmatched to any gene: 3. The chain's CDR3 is CASSVVGQGYTEAFF. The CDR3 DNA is TGTGCCAGCAGCGTAGTGGGACAGGGTTACACTGAAGCTTTCTTT.

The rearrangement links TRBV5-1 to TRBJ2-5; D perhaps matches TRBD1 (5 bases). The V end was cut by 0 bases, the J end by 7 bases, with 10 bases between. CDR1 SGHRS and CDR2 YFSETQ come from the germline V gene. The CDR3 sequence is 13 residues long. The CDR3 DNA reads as TGCGCCAGCAGCTTGGACGACAGTGGGACCCAGTACTTC. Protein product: CASSLDDSGTQYF.

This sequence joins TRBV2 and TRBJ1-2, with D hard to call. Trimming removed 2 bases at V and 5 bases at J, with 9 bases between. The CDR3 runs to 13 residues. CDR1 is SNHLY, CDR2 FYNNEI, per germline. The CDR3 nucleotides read TGTGCCAGCAGTGAAACGGAGAGTTATGGCTACACCTTC. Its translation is CASSETESYGYTF. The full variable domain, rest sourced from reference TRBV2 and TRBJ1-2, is EPEVTQTPSHQVTQMGQEVILRCVPISNHLYFYWYRQILGQKVEFLVSFYNNEISEKSEIFDDQFSVERPDGSNFTLKIRSTKLEDSAMYFCASSETESYGYTFGSGTRLTVV.

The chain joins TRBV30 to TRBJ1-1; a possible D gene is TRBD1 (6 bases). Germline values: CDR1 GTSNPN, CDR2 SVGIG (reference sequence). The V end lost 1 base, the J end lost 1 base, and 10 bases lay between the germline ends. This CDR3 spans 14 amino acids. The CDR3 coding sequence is TGTGCCTGGAGTGGGACAGCTCAGAACACTGAAGCTTTCTTT. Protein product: CAWSGTAQNTEAFF.

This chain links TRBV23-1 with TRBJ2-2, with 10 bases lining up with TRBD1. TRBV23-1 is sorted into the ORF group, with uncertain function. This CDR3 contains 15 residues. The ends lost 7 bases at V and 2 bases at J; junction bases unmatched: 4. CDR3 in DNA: TGCGCCAGCACTAGACAGGGGGCTAACACCGGGGAGCTGTTTTTT. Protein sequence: CASTRQGANTGELFF.

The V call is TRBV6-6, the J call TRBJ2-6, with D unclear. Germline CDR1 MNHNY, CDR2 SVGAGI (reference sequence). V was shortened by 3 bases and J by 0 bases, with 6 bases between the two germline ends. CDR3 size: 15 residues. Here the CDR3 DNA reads TGTGCCAGCAGTTATGGCCTCTCTGGGGCCAACGTCCTGACTTTC. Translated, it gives CASSYGLSGANVLTF.

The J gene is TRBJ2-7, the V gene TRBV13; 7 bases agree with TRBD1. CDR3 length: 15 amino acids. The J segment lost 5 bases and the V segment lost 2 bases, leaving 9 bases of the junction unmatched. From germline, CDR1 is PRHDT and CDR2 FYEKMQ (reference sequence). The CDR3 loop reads CASSLRTGFANEQYF. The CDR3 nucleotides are TGTGCCAGCAGCTTAAGGACAGGTTTTGCCAACGAGCAGTACTTC.

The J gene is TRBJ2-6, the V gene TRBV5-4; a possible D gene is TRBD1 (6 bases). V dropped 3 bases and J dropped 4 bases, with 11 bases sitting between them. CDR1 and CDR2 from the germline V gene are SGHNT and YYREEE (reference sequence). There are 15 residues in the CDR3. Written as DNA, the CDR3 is TGTGCCAGCAGCTATAACAGGGTCGGGGCCAACGTCCTGACTTTC. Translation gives CASSYNRVGANVLTF.

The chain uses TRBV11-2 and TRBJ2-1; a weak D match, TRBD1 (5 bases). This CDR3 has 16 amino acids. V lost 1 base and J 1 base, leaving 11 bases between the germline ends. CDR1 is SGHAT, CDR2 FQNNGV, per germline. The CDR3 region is CASSLVVRVSYNEQFF. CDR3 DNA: TGTGCCAGCAGCTTAGTTGTCAGGGTATCCTACAATGAGCAGTTCTTC.

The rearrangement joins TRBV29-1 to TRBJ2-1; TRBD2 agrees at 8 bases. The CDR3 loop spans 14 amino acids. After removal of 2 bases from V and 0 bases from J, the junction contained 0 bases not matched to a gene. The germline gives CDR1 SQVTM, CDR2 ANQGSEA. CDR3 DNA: TGCAGCGTTGAACGGGGGGGCTCCTACAATGAGCAGTTCTTC. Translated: CSVERGGSYNEQFF.

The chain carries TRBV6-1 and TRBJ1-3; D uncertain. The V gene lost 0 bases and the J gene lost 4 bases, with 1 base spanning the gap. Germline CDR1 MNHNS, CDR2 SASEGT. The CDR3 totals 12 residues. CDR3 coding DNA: TGTGCCAGCAGTGAAGCGGGAAACACCATATATTTT. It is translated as CASSEAGNTIYF.

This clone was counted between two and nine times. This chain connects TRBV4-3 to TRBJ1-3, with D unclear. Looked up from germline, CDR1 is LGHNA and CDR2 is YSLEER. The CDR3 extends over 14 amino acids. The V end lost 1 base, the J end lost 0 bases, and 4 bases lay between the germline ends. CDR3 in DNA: TGCGCCAGCAGCCAAGGGCTCTCTGGAAACACCATATATTTT. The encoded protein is CASSQGLSGNTIYF.

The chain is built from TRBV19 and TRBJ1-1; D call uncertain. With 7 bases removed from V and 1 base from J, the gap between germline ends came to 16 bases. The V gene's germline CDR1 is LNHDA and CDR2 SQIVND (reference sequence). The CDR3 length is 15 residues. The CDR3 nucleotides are TGTGCCAGTATTTCCAGGAACACCCAGAACACTGAAGCTTTCTTT. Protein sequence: CASISRNTQNTEAFF.

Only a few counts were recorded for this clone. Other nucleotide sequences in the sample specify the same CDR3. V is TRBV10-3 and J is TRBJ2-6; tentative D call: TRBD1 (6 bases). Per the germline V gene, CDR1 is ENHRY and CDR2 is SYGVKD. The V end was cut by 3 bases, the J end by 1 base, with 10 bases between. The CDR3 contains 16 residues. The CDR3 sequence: CAISDPGVSGANVLTF. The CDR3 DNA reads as TGTGCCATCAGTGACCCAGGGGTTTCTGGGGCCAACGTCCTGACTTTC.

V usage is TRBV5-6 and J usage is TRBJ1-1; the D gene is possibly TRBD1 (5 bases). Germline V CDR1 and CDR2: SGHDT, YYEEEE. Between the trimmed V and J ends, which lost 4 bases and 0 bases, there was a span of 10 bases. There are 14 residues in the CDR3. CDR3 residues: CASSPGTVNTEAFF. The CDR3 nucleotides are TGTGCCAGCAGCCCCGGGACGGTGAACACTGAAGCTTTCTTT.

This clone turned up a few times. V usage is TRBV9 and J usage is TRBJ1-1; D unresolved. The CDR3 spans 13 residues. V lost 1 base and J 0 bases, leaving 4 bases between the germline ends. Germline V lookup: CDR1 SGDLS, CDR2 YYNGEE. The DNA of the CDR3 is TGTGCCAGCAGCGTAAGGATGAACACTGAAGCTTTCTTT. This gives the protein CASSVRMNTEAFF.

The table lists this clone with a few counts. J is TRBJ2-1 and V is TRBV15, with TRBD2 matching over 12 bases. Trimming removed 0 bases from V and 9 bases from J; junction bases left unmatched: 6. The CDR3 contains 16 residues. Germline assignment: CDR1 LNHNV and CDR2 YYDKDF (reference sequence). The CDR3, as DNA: TGTGCCACCAGCAGAGATAAGTCGACTAGCGGGGGTGAGCAGTTCTTC. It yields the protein CATSRDKSTSGGEQFF.

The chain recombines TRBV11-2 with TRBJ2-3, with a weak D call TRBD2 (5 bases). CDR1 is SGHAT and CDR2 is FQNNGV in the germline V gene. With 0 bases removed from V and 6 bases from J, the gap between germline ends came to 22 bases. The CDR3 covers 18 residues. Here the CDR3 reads CASSLDPWRAKAGDTQYF. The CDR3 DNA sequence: TGTGCCAGCAGCTTAGATCCCTGGCGGGCGAAAGCTGGGGATACGCAGTATTTT.

This chain's CDR3 is CASSPSGYEQYF. The CDR3 DNA is TGTGCCAGCAGCCCGTCAGGTTACGAGCAGTACTTC. This rearrangement joins TRBV7-9 to TRBJ2-7; unclear D gene. Germline V CDR1 and CDR2: SEHNR, FQNEAQ (reference sequence). This CDR3 is built from 12 residues. V shed 5 bases and J shed 4 bases, with 9 bases lying between them.

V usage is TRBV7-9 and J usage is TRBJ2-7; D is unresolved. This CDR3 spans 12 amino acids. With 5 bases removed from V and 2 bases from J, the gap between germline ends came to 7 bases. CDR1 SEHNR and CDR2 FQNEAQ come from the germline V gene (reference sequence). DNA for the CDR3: TGTGCCAGCAGCCGTGACACCTACGAGCAGTACTTC. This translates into CASSRDTYEQYF. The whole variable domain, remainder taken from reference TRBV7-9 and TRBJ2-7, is DTGVSQNPRHKITKRGQNVTFRCDPISEHNRLYWYRQTLGQGPEFLTYFQNEAQLEKSRLLSDRFSAERPKGSFSTLEIQRTEQGDSAMYLCASSRDTYEQYFGPGTRLTVT.